This entry is about one TCR beta chain. Its cognate antigen has yet to be identified. The junction differs from germline at one of its ends, possibly a read error. Other DNA sequences within the sample encode an identical CDR3. The data were obtained in a study of shared clonotypes between healthy human individuals (dated by TCRdb to 2019 to 2021). With respect to the entire study: A few men and a couple of women, aged 18 to 49 years, made up the cohort. For each donor, three plates each were used for CD4 naive and CD4 memory, two plates were used for CD8 naive, and one plate was used for CD8 memory. The study deeply sequenced blood TCR repertoires of about five healthy adults to estimate repertoire size and the extent of clonotype sharing between individuals. To increase sequencing depth and limit assay-specific biases, different laboratories used diverse techniques to prepare libraries and sequence TCR repertoires. Leukapheresis yielded between about 0.94 and 8.9 billion PBMCs per donor.

Using the deep immunoSEQ assay, TCR CDR3 regions were amplified from genomic DNA by multiplex PCR. Genomic DNA extracted from each cell subset was distributed evenly over all wells of several immunoSEQ 96-well plates, and each plate served as one replicate. For sorted subsets, around 200 ng genomic DNA, equal to some 30,000 T cell genomes, was loaded into each replicate PCR. Purified libraries were measured with a Qubit 3.0 fluorometer, size-checked on a Bioanalyzer 2100, and measured again with the KAPA Library Quantification kit. A separate single-read 150-cycle Illumina NextSeq 550 flow cell was used to sequence each immunoSEQ 96-well plate. The published analysis was carried out like this. Because the immunoSEQ output included only junctional sequences and no quality scores, the filtering could not be the same as the filtering used for full-length reads. To assign V/J genes and CDR3, sequences were annotated against IMGT germline references using PyIR, a Python wrapper for IgBLAST v1.9. Any read was removed if the V/J assignment was weak (E-value above 1e-6), the CDR3 was missing, or the read contained stop codons, out-of-frame junctions, or ambiguous translated residues. V3J clonotypes were defined by identical inferred V gene, J gene, and CDR3 amino acid sequence. To compute the percentage overlap between repertoires, the number of shared unique clonotypes was divided by the size of the smaller repertoire. RTK rarefaction, the Chao1 estimator, and Recon v2.1 estimates of unobserved clonotypes were used to assess repertoire richness. OLGA was used to compute generation probabilities for all TCRbeta clonotypes that the gDNA method yielded from a handful of donors. TCRdb carries this immuneACCESS record with in-frame sequences only. Its versions omit some clonotypes, under half of them owing to an unresolved V gene in the studies checked, with the rest unexplained. V and J calls and clone size are those listed in that table; D and trimming were worked out from the DNA. This sample holds over 950,000 clones; approximately 80% were observed only once. The ten top clones hold roughly 0.82% of the sample.

The donors were healthy, HIV-negative adults with no recently reported acute infections or vaccinations. All donors were Caucasian adults living in Nashville, Tennessee, USA. CD4+ T cells were enriched through magnetic negative selection, after which naive cells were positively selected on CD45RA and the remaining negative fraction served as the memory subset. Blood was collected by leukapheresis, and PBMCs were isolated by Ficoll-Histopaque density gradient centrifugation and then cryopreserved in liquid nitrogen vapor phase. Purity and quantity of every magnetically sorted T cell population were checked by analytical flow cytometry. Genomic DNA was isolated from every sorted fraction and measured by UV absorbance on a Nanodrop 2000c. General study outcomes and caveats: Based on pairwise subsampling, the degree of clonotype sharing among donors was expected to be affected by sequencing depth. Sampling was limited to blood, and TCR repertoires in tissue likely differ from TCR repertoires in blood. When a few donors were compared, the shared fraction of clonotypes was about 5% for naive CD4, around 3.6% for naive CD8, about 2.4% for memory CD4, and less than 0.5% for memory CD8. Compared with non-shared clonotypes, the clonotypes found in all four sorted-subset donors had higher generation probabilities. Because the study included only a small number of donors, the genetic and exposure-history diversity represented was limited. Larger estimated clonotype richness was generally found for naive subsets than for memory subsets. Even with the large sequencing depth, rarefaction of the sorted-subset datasets indicated that sequencing was incomplete.

This receptor was obtained from a man younger than 35 in good health. Some clones in this sample may be carry-over from other donors' samples. The sequencing input was memory CD4+ T cells from PBMCs. The intended sense of this specimen's cell subset or site label: CD45RA-negative fraction.

CDR3 loop: CAYRVGYGYTF. The DNA sequence is as follows: TGTGCCTACAGGGTAGGCTATGGCTACACCTTC. The chain is made from TRBV20-1 and TRBJ1-2; 6 matching bases give a weak D call of TRBD1. From its cysteine to its phenylalanine, the CDR3 spans 11 amino acids. Only the CDR3 part of the read is kept: 33 bases, read in frame from the first base. Sequences DFQATT (CDR1) and SNEGSKA (CDR2) are obtained from the germline V gene (reference sequence).